Presented here are 10 T cell receptor beta chains from one specimen sequenced in a study of graft-versus-host responses after intestinal transplantation. Clones were sequenced by immunoSEQ multiplex PCR, and TCRdb holds only the in-frame ones, with some missing. The sample lists tens of thousands of clones; 80% to 95% were seen once. Their specific antigens are unknown. The material was unstimulated CD4+ T cells sorted from spleen or lymph node cells, obtained before intestinal transplant. The origin of the receptors is a human donor who received an intestinal transplant.

The chain joins TRBV29-1 to TRBJ2-1, with D perhaps TRBD2 (6 bases). Trimming left V 2 bases short and J 7 bases short, with 27 bases between. Germline CDR1 is SQVTM and CDR2 is ANQGSEA. The CDR3 length is 18 residues. CDR3 sequence (DNA): TGCAGCGTTGAAAGCATGGTGGCGGGAAGTTTGGGTAGAAATGAGCAGTTCTTC. This codes for CSVESMVAGSLGRNEQFF.

The chain is built from TRBV6-5 and TRBJ2-1; 8 bases align to TRBD2. There are 14 residues in the CDR3. Unmatched junction bases numbered 6, after V lost 6 bases and J lost 5 bases. Germline values: CDR1 MNHEY, CDR2 SVGAGI. The CDR3 DNA reads TGTGCCAGCAGACCCGGGACTAGGAACAATGAGCAGTTCTTC. This translates into CASRPGTRNNEQFF.

Note on this clone: Other DNA sequences of this sample code for an identical CDR3. The chain is built from TRBV7-3 and TRBJ2-1, with TRBD2 matching over 9 bases. In germline, CDR1 is SGHTA, CDR2 FQGTGA. CDR3 length: 15 residues. With 4 bases clipped from V and 9 bases from J, the junction kept 10 bases outside the gene matches. The CDR3 here is CASSSGLAGWGEQFF. The DNA of the CDR3 is TGTGCCAGCAGCTCGGGGCTAGCGGGATGGGGTGAGCAGTTCTTC. Filled out from reference TRBV7-3 and TRBJ2-1, the complete variable domain reads GAGVSQTPSNKVTEKGKYVELRCDPISGHTALYWYRQSLGQGPEFLIYFQGTGAADDSGLPNDRFFAVRPEGSVSTLKIQRTERGDSAVYLCASSSGLAGWGEQFFGPGTRLTVL.

The genes are TRBV5-1 and TRBJ2-5; 11 bases are shared with TRBD2. TRBJ2-7 matches the DNA end more closely, so the J call is doubtful. Germline V gene sequence: CDR1 SGHRS, CDR2 YFSETQ. The CDR3 length is 15 residues. For the CDR3, the DNA is TGCGCCAGCAGCCAGACTAGCGGGGCAACCTACGAGCAGTACTTC. Protein product: CASSQTSGATYEQYF.

The chain links TRBV29-1 to TRBJ2-7; 8 bases are a match to TRBD2. CDR3 length: 14 residues. V lost 6 bases and J lost 6; bases outside the gene matches: 13. The V gene's germline CDR1 is SQVTM and CDR2 ANQGSEA. The CDR3 region is CSVRTGLEISEQYF. CDR3 bases: TGCAGCGTGAGGACGGGACTAGAAATTAGCGAGCAGTACTTC.

The V call is TRBV30, the J call TRBJ2-7; 7 bases are a match to TRBD2. From germline, CDR1 is GTSNPN and CDR2 SVGIG (reference sequence). The J segment lost 6 bases and the V segment lost 5 bases, leaving 7 bases of the junction unmatched. The CDR3 runs to 12 residues. CDR3 sequence (DNA): TGTGCCTGGGGGGAGGGGATCGCCGAGCAGTACTTC. Amino acid sequence: CAWGEGIAEQYF.

This chain uses TRBV9 with TRBJ1-5; D call uncertain. Germline V gene data show CDR1 as SGDLS and CDR2 as YYNGEE. V was cut by 0 bases and J by 4 bases, with 11 bases left in between. The CDR3 runs 15 residues. CDR3 loop: CASSVGPVGNQPQHF. CDR3 DNA sequence: TGTGCCAGCAGCGTAGGCCCCGTCGGTAATCAGCCCCAGCATTTT.

This rearrangement joins TRBV6-5 to TRBJ2-3; TRBD2 agrees at 14 bases. After removal of 2 bases from V and 8 bases from J, the junction contained 6 bases not matched to a gene. The CDR3 is made up of 16 amino acids. Germline assignment: CDR1 MNHEY and CDR2 SVGAGI. CDR3 amino acids: CASSYGTSGSWSTQYF. The CDR3 DNA reads as TGTGCCAGCAGTTACGGGACTAGCGGGAGTTGGAGTACGCAGTATTTT.

V is TRBV30 and J is TRBJ2-2; 7 nucleotides agree with TRBD1. Per the germline V gene, CDR1 is GTSNPN and CDR2 is SVGIG (reference sequence). CDR3 size: 14 residues. The ends lost 3 bases at V and 4 bases at J; junction bases unmatched: 5. This chain's CDR3 is CAWRGRGRTGELFF. The CDR3 nucleotides are TGTGCCTGGAGAGGTAGGGGGCGCACCGGGGAGCTGTTTTTT. Based on the CDR3 plus reference TRBV30 and TRBJ2-2, the full variable domain is SQTIHQWPATLVQPVGSPLSLECTVEGTSNPNLYWYRQAAGRGLQLLFYSVGIGQISSEVPQNLSASRPQDRQFILSSKKLLLSDSGFYLCAWRGRGRTGELFFGEGSRLTVL.

This chain connects TRBV6-5 to TRBJ1-2; D is ambiguous. CDR1 is MNHEY and CDR2 is SVGAGI in the germline V gene. The CDR3 covers 13 residues. V dropped 2 bases and J dropped 4 bases, with 8 bases sitting between them. The CDR3 DNA sequence: TGTGCCAGCAGTTACAGGGCGAGCTATGGCTACACCTTC. Amino acids: CASSYRASYGYTF.